This entry describes one T cell receptor beta chain. The sample is drawn from a study of blood T cell repertoires in COVID-19. At the level of the study: Samples of COVID-19 (acute and convalescent) were obtained from the United States, Italy and Spain. T cells, B-cell-depleted T cells, or PBMCs provided the cDNA or gDNA that served as material.

CDR3 length: 12 amino acids. Germline trimming cut 7 bases from V and 6 bases from J; bases unmatched to any gene: 5. Germline V lookup: CDR1 MDHEN, CDR2 SYDVKM. Authors' processing steps: Amplification with reference gene primers provided the estimates of nucleated cell counts. TCRdb keeps only in-frame clones here, not all; method: immunoSEQ multiplex PCR. The V and J calls and the clone size are those of that table, but D and trimming were determined from the DNA. The sample shows roughly 150,000 clones, 80% of them seen only once. The sample was peripheral blood. This receptor was taken from a man in his 60s with acute or convalescent COVID-19. V and J are TRBV28 and TRBJ1-2, with 7 bases aligning to TRBD1. The CDR3 loop reads CASTGTVDGYTF. CDR3 sequence (DNA): TGTGCCAGCACCGGGACAGTCGATGGCTACACCTTC.